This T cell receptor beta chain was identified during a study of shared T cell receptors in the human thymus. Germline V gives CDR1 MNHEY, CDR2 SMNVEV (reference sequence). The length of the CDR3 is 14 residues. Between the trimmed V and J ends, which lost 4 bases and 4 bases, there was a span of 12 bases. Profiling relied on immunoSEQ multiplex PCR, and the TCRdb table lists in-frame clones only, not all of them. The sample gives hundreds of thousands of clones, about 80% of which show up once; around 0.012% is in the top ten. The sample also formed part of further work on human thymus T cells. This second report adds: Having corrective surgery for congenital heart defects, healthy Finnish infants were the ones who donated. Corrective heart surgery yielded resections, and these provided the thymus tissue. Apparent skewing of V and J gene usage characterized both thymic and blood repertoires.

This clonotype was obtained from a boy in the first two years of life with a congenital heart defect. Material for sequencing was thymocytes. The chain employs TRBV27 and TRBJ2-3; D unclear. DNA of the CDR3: TGTGCCAGCAGTTCCTCCTCTATCGCAGATACGCAGTATTTT. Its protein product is CASSSSSIADTQYF.